Listed here are 9 T cell receptor beta chains from one sample, sequenced in a study of shared clonotypes between healthy human individuals. This table comes from immunoSEQ multiplex PCR, and its TCRdb copy is limited to in-frame clones, with some not included. The sample includes 1,500,000 or so clones, 95% to 97% of them seen just once. The sequenced sample consisted of naive CD4+ T cells sorted from blood. Specified subset: CD45RA+ positively selected. These receptors were taken from a man aged 25-40 years in good health.

The J gene is TRBJ1-1, the V gene TRBV18; 8 bases map to TRBD1. Germline V lookup: CDR1 KGHSH, CDR2 LQKENI. V shed 3 bases and J 1 base; nucleotides not matched to a gene: 13. This CDR3 contains 18 residues. The CDR3 here is CASSPLGQGGVRNTEAFF. The CDR3 nucleotides read TGTGCCAGCTCACCCCTCGGACAGGGAGGTGTAAGGAACACTGAAGCTTTCTTT.

The chain employs TRBV4-3 and TRBJ2-5; D remains ambiguous. The CDR3 has 16 amino acids. Trimming stripped 1 base from V and 5 bases from J, with 17 bases between. Germline lookup yields CDR1 LGHNA and CDR2 YSLEER. CDR3 amino acids: CASSQVWRHPAETQYF. CDR3 bases: TGCGCCAGCAGCCAAGTCTGGCGCCACCCAGCGGAGACCCAGTACTTC.

The chain uses TRBV5-1 and TRBJ1-4, with TRBD1 matching over 8 bases. J was trimmed by 8 bases and V by 4 bases; bases with no gene match: 7. CDR3 length equals 14 residues. Looked up from germline, CDR1 is SGHRS and CDR2 is YFSETQ. The DNA of the CDR3 is TGCGCCAGCAGCCGGACAGGGACCGGCGAAAAACTGTTTTTT. It yields the protein CASSRTGTGEKLFF.

The J gene is TRBJ2-7, the V gene TRBV5-6, with D unclear. The CDR3 has 13 residues. The V end was cut by 1 base, the J end by 6 bases, with 11 bases between. In germline, CDR1 is SGHDT, CDR2 YYEEEE. The CDR3 DNA reads TGTGCCAGCAGCTTGAGAAGTTTGGGCGAGCAGTACTTC. The encoded protein is CASSLRSLGEQYF.

This chain uses TRBV13 with TRBJ1-2; D may be TRBD1 (6 bases). The CDR3 has 18 amino acids. In germline, CDR1 is PRHDT, CDR2 FYEKMQ (reference sequence). V shed 4 bases and J shed 2 bases, with 23 bases lying between them. The CDR3: CASSSLGGAGLTNYGYTF. In nucleotides, the CDR3 is TGTGCCAGCAGCTCCCTAGGGGGGGCAGGGCTTACGAACTATGGCTACACCTTC.

This chain connects TRBV23-1 to TRBJ1-5; D is undetermined. TRBV23-1 is an open reading frame, and its role is uncertain. This CDR3 spans 17 amino acids. V lost 0 bases and J lost 6, with 18 bases in between. DNA of the CDR3: TGCGCCAGCAGTCAATCGAACAGCGAACATGAGTCTCAGCCCCAGCATTTT. Its translation: CASSQSNSEHESQPQHF.

The V gene is TRBV6-1, the J gene TRBJ2-7; 8 positions agree with TRBD2. Germline-derived CDR1 and CDR2 are MNHNS and SASEGT. This CDR3 is built from 14 residues. After removal of 6 bases from V and 3 bases from J, the junction contained 7 bases not matched to a gene. This CDR3 reads CASRTSGTNYEQYF. CDR3 DNA: TGTGCCAGCAGAACTAGCGGAACGAACTACGAGCAGTACTTC.

The chain has TRBV11-2 and TRBJ1-1; D remains unclear. Trimming left V 5 bases short and J 0 bases short, with 13 bases between. CDR1 and CDR2 (germline): SGHAT, FQNNGV. The CDR3 consists of 15 residues. The DNA for the CDR3 is TGTGCCAGCAGCGCTGGAGTTAACATGAACACTGAAGCTTTCTTT. Protein product: CASSAGVNMNTEAFF.

The V call is TRBV11-2, the J call TRBJ2-1; D uncertain. The V gene lost 3 bases and the J gene lost 5 bases, with 11 bases spanning the gap. This CDR3 has 14 residues. Germline CDR1 reads SGHAT; CDR2 reads FQNNGV. The CDR3 sequence: CASSFSPLDNEQFF. The CDR3 DNA reads TGTGCCAGCAGCTTTTCACCGCTGGACAATGAGCAGTTCTTC.